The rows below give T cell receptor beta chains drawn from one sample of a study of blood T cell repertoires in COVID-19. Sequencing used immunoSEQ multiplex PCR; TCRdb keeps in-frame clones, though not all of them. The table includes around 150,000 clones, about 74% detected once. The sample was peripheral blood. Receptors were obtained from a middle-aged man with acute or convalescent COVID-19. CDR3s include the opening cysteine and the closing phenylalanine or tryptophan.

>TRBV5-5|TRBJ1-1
CASSLSLRGTEAFF
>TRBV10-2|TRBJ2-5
CASSLQGNQETQYF
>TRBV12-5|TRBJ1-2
CASGLGRVKFGGYTF
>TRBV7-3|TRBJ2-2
CASSYPRGEGETGELFF
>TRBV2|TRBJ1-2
CASTKQGAYGYTF
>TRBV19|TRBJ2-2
CASSIGSQSTGELFF
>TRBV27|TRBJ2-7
CASSFRSPYEQYF
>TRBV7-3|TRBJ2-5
CASSDPGQGGQETQYF
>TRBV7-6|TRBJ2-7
CASSSTRDRVMGEQYF
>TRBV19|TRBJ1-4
CASSIGQGSEKLFF
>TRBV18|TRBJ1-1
CASSLGQNTEAFF
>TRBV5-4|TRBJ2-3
CASSLVAGGRTDTQYF
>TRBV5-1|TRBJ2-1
CASSLGAISSYNEQFF
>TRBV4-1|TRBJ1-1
CASSPGQGTTEAFF
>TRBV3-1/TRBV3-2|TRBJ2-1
CASSHATGGPYNEQFF
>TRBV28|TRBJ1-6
CASRRSGEASPLHF
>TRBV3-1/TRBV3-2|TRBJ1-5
CASSTHRDQPQHF
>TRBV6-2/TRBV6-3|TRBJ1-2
CASSPDRGRLDGYTF
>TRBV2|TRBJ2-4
CASSVEVQYF
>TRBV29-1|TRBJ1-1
CSVSTGSPAEAFF
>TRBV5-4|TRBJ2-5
CASSLGGQGTRETQYF
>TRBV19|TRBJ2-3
CASRRGQEKDTQYF
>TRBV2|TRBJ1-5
CASSWIGQGRGNSNQPQHF
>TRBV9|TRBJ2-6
CASSPLMSGANVLTF
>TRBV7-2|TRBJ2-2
CASSPPNRGTGELFF
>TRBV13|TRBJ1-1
CASSSYPGFLGAFF
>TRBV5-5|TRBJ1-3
CASSSYQGGNTIYF
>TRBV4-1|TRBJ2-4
CASSRPPGGWAENIQYF
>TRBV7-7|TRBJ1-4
CASSLWDTREPRTNEKLFF
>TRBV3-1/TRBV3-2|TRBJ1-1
CASSLGTGGTEAFF
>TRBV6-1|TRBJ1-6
CASSEYLGGNSPLHF
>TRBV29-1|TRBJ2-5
CSVAEGETQYF
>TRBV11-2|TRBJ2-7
CASSLERSSYEQYF
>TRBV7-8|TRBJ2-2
CAEREVRGITGELFF
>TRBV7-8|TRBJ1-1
CASSSQRDRDNTEAFF
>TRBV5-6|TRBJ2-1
CASSPHGGPQFF
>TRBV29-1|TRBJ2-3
CSVEDRTGGTDTQYF
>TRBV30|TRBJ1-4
CAWSQDRSINEKLFF
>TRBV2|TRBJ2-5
CASSRGRETQYF
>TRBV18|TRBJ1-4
CASSRSTGPEKLFF
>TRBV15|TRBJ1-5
CATSGEQGAASNQPQHF
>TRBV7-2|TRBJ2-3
CASSLARVAGSSSTDTQYF
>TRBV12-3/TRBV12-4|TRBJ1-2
CASSSGQIYGYTF
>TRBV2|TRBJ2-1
CASSPTGYEQFF
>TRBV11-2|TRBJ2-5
CASSSGTEETQYF
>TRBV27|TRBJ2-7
CASRDGLAGVYEQYF
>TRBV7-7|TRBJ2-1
CASSFIRTSVDGNEQFF
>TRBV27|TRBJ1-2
CASRTPGQGASGYTF
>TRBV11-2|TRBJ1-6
CASSYRDGYNSPLHF
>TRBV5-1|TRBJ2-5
CASSVAGGHETQYF